A selection of T cell receptor beta chains follows, all from one sample in a study of radiotherapy plus CTLA-4 blockade in lung cancer. Data came from immunoSEQ multiplex PCR; TCRdb stores just in-frame clones and leaves some out. Here the sample spans around 70,000 clones, around 83% being singletons. Specimen: peripheral blood, collected from a patient treated with radiotherapy plus ipilimumab. The receptors shown here come from a human donor with non-small cell lung cancer who had a partial response to radiotherapy plus ipilimumab. CDR3s include the opening cysteine and the closing phenylalanine or tryptophan. Each record gives: clone size, J gene, V gene, D gene, CDR3 protein, CDR3 DNA. The D gene is left open where the match is weak. Only part of the rows carry a size: once, few, many, or a class if the clone is expanded.

clone_size: NA
j_call: TRBJ2-2
v_call: TRBV28
d_call: TRBD1
cdr3_aa: CASIFGTGAGGELFF
cdr3_nt: TGTGCCAGCATCTTCGGGACAGGGGCGGGCGGGGAGCTGTTTTTT

clone_size: NA
j_call: TRBJ2-7
v_call: TRBV29-1
d_call: TRBD1
cdr3_aa: CSSRTGGDEQYF
cdr3_nt: TGCAGCTCAAGGACAGGGGGAGACGAGCAGTACTTC

clone_size: NA
j_call: TRBJ2-7
v_call: TRBV6-1
d_call: TRBD1
cdr3_aa: CASTLSPGQVYEQYF
cdr3_nt: TGTGCCAGCACCTTAAGCCCGGGACAGGTCTACGAGCAGTACTTC

clone_size: NA
j_call: TRBJ2-3
v_call: TRBV7-2
d_call: TRBD2
cdr3_aa: CASRAAGGLSTDTQYF
cdr3_nt: TGTGCCAGCCGGGCAGCGGGAGGTCTCAGCACAGATACGCAGTATTTT

clone_size: NA
j_call: TRBJ1-1
v_call: TRBV15
d_call: NA
cdr3_aa: CATSRGGDLNTEAFF
cdr3_nt: TGTGCCACCAGCAGAGGGGGCGACCTGAACACTGAAGCTTTCTTT

clone_size: NA
j_call: TRBJ2-7
v_call: TRBV5-4
d_call: TRBD2
cdr3_aa: CASSPEGGRVYEQYF
cdr3_nt: TGTGCCAGCAGCCCCGAGGGCGGGAGAGTGTACGAGCAGTACTTC

clone_size: NA
j_call: TRBJ2-4
v_call: TRBV7-3
d_call: TRBD1
cdr3_aa: CASSLGTENIQYF
cdr3_nt: TGTGCCAGCAGTCTAGGGACAGAGAACATTCAGTACTTC

clone_size: NA
j_call: TRBJ1-1
v_call: TRBV10-3
d_call: NA
cdr3_aa: CAISASGGTTEAFF
cdr3_nt: TGTGCCATCAGTGCCTCCGGGGGGACCACTGAAGCTTTCTTT

clone_size: NA
j_call: TRBJ2-7
v_call: TRBV7-8
d_call: NA
cdr3_aa: CASSRTATYEQYF
cdr3_nt: TGTGCCAGCAGCCGGACAGCTACCTACGAGCAGTACTTC

clone_size: NA
j_call: TRBJ1-1
v_call: TRBV28
d_call: NA
cdr3_aa: CASSLSKGVTEAFF
cdr3_nt: TGTGCCAGCAGTTTAAGTAAGGGGGTAACTGAAGCTTTCTTT

clone_size: once
j_call: TRBJ1-2
v_call: TRBV6-6
d_call: TRBD1
cdr3_aa: CASSAPQTQGAHGYTF
cdr3_nt: TGTGCCAGCAGTGCACCTCAGACACAGGGGGCGCATGGCTACACCTTC

clone_size: NA
j_call: TRBJ2-1
v_call: TRBV23-1
d_call: NA
cdr3_aa: CASSLSGCSYNEQFF
cdr3_nt: TGCGCCAGCAGTCTGTCAGGTTGCTCCTACAATGAGCAGTTCTTC

clone_size: NA
j_call: TRBJ2-7
v_call: TRBV25-1
d_call: TRBD1
cdr3_aa: CASSETGRSYEQYF
cdr3_nt: TGTGCCAGCAGTGAGACAGGGCGCTCCTACGAGCAGTACTTC

clone_size: NA
j_call: TRBJ2-2
v_call: TRBV5-1
d_call: NA
cdr3_aa: CASSYSGTSGELFF
cdr3_nt: TGCGCCAGCAGCTACAGCGGGACATCCGGGGAGCTGTTTTTT

clone_size: NA
j_call: TRBJ2-5
v_call: TRBV6-1
d_call: NA
cdr3_aa: CASRSRSPETQYF
cdr3_nt: TGTGCCAGCAGATCCCGGTCGCCAGAGACCCAGTACTTC

clone_size: NA
j_call: TRBJ1-4
v_call: TRBV25-1
d_call: NA
cdr3_aa: CASSEIGARGEKLFF
cdr3_nt: TGTGCCAGCAGTGAAATAGGGGCCAGGGGTGAAAAACTGTTTTTT

clone_size: NA
j_call: TRBJ2-1
v_call: TRBV7-3
d_call: TRBD2
cdr3_aa: CASRATGTSGNNEQFF
cdr3_nt: TGTGCCAGCAGGGCAACCGGGACTAGCGGGAACAATGAGCAGTTCTTC

clone_size: NA
j_call: TRBJ2-7
v_call: TRBV29-1
d_call: TRBD2
cdr3_aa: CSVGSASGVSYEQYF
cdr3_nt: TGCAGCGTTGGCTCCGCTAGCGGGGTCTCCTACGAGCAGTACTTC

clone_size: NA
j_call: TRBJ2-2
v_call: TRBV5-1
d_call: NA
cdr3_aa: CASSAPQGTTGELFF
cdr3_nt: TGCGCCAGCAGCGCCCCCCAGGGGACCACCGGGGAGCTGTTTTTT

clone_size: NA
j_call: TRBJ1-3
v_call: TRBV7-2
d_call: TRBD1
cdr3_aa: CASSLGQGERRNTIYF
cdr3_nt: TGTGCCAGCAGCCTCGGACAGGGGGAGCGTAGAAACACCATATATTTT

clone_size: NA
j_call: TRBJ2-1
v_call: TRBV6-5
d_call: NA
cdr3_aa: CASSPSYNEQFF
cdr3_nt: TGTGCCAGCAGTCCCTCTTACAATGAGCAGTTCTTC

clone_size: NA
j_call: TRBJ2-2
v_call: TRBV2
d_call: NA
cdr3_aa: CASSGQGTGELFF
cdr3_nt: TGTGCCAGCAGCGGCCAGGGGACCGGGGAGCTGTTTTTT

clone_size: NA
j_call: TRBJ1-5
v_call: TRBV7-2
d_call: TRBD1
cdr3_aa: CASSLGTGGNQPQHF
cdr3_nt: TGTGCCAGCAGCTTAGGAACAGGGGGCAATCAGCCCCAGCATTTT

clone_size: NA
j_call: TRBJ2-6
v_call: TRBV28
d_call: TRBD1
cdr3_aa: CASRGTGYFLGANVLTF
cdr3_nt: TGTGCCAGCAGAGGGACAGGGTACTTTCTGGGGGCCAACGTCCTGACTTTC

clone_size: NA
j_call: TRBJ2-7
v_call: TRBV7-2
d_call: TRBD1
cdr3_aa: CASSLGKGDRAYEQYF
cdr3_nt: TGTGCCAGCAGCTTAGGGAAAGGGGACAGGGCCTACGAGCAGTACTTC

clone_size: NA
j_call: TRBJ1-3
v_call: TRBV4-2
d_call: NA
cdr3_aa: CASSQAGIYSGNTIYF
cdr3_nt: TGTGCCAGCAGCCAAGCCGGGATCTACTCTGGAAACACCATATATTTT

clone_size: NA
j_call: TRBJ1-1
v_call: TRBV5-1
d_call: NA
cdr3_aa: CASSLRQTNTEAFF
cdr3_nt: TGCGCCAGCAGCTTGAGACAAACGAACACTGAAGCTTTCTTT

clone_size: NA
j_call: TRBJ2-1
v_call: TRBV7-9
d_call: NA
cdr3_aa: CASSERGSSYNEQFF
cdr3_nt: TGTGCCAGCTCGGAACGGGGGAGCTCCTACAATGAGCAGTTCTTC

clone_size: once
j_call: TRBJ2-3
v_call: TRBV30
d_call: TRBD1
cdr3_aa: CAWSPGTVAPTDTQYF
cdr3_nt: TGTGCCTGGAGTCCAGGGACAGTAGCACCGACAGATACGCAGTATTTT

clone_size: NA
j_call: TRBJ2-3
v_call: TRBV30
d_call: NA
cdr3_aa: CAWNPDSRDTQYF
cdr3_nt: TGTGCCTGGAACCCGGACAGCCGGGATACGCAGTATTTT

clone_size: NA
j_call: TRBJ2-1
v_call: TRBV11-3
d_call: NA
cdr3_aa: CASSVSGSGNNEQFF
cdr3_nt: TGTGCCAGCAGCGTCAGCGGTTCTGGGAACAATGAGCAGTTCTTC